This TCR beta chain was documented in a study of T cells in narcolepsy. Study-wide background: Donors had narcolepsy type 1 or type 2, or were healthy controls.

The method was immunoSEQ multiplex PCR; TCRdb's version includes in-frame clones alone and lacks a portion of them. Of approximately 25,000 clones listed, around nine tenths were seen once; the top ten hold 1% to 1.3%. General study findings and limits: Same-patient CSF and blood CD4+ T cell clonotypes included HCRT-specific and TRIB2-specific autoreactive ones. No autoreactive T cell clone sequences appeared in some memory CD4+ repertoires. Autoreactive clonotypes reportedly recurred in blood of same and different patients, not controls.

This clone occurred once. Antigen: not known. The CDR3 totals 14 residues. V was shortened by 3 bases and J by 7 bases, with 12 bases between the two germline ends. The germline CDR1 and CDR2 sequences are MNHEY and SVGAGI. Input material: CD45RA- memory CD4+ T cells from PBMCs. The rearrangement uses TRBV6-5 and TRBJ1-4; no clear D gene. The TCR comes from a human donor with narcolepsy. The CDR3 protein is CASSYIQAGEKLFF. In DNA form, the CDR3 reads TGTGCCAGCAGTTATATCCAGGCTGGTGAAAAACTGTTTTTT.